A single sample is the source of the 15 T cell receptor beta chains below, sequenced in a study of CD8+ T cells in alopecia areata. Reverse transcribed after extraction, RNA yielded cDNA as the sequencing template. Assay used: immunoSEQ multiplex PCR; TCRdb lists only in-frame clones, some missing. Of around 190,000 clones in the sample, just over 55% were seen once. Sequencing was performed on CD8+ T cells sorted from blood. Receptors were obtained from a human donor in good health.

CDR3 in DNA: TGTGCCAGCAGCTCCACAAGGGACAGGGGGAAGACTGAAGCTTTCTTT. It is translated as CASSSTRDRGKTEAFF. J is TRBJ1-1 and V is TRBV11-2; 11 positions match TRBD1. Germline values: CDR1 SGHAT, CDR2 FQNNGV. Germline trimming cut 4 bases from V and 5 bases from J; bases unmatched to any gene: 9. The length of the CDR3 is 16 residues.

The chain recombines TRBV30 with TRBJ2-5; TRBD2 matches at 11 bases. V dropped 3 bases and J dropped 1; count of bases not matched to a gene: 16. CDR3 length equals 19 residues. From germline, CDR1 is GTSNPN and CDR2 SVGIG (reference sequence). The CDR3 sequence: CAWSTKEGLAGGLQETQYF. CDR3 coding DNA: TGTGCCTGGAGCACCAAGGAGGGGCTAGCGGGGGGTCTCCAAGAGACCCAGTACTTC. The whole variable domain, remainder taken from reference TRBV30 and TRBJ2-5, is SQTIHQWPATLVQPVGSPLSLECTVEGTSNPNLYWYRQAAGRGLQLLFYSVGIGQISSEVPQNLSASRPQDRQFILSSKKLLLSDSGFYLCAWSTKEGLAGGLQETQYFGPGTRLLVL.

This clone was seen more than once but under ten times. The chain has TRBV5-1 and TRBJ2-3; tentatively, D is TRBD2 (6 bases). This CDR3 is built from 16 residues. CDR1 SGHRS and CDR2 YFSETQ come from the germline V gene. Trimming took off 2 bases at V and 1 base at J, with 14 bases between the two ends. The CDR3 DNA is TGCGCCAGCAGCTTCCACGGGCGGGACGGCACAGATACGCAGTATTTT. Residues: CASSFHGRDGTDTQYF.

CDR3 DNA sequence: TGTGCCAGCAGCGGACTATCCTCTTCCTACGAGCAGTACTTC. This codes for CASSGLSSSYEQYF. The chain combines TRBV2 with TRBJ2-7; weak D call: TRBD2 (6 bases). The CDR3 sequence is 14 residues long. The germline CDR1 and CDR2 sequences are SNHLY and FYNNEI. V gave up 6 bases and J gave up 1 base, with 13 bases separating them.

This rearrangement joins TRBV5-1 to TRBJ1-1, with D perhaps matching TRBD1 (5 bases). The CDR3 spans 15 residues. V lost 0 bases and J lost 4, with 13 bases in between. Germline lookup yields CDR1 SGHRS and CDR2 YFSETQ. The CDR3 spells CASSLDLGTGTEAFF. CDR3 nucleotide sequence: TGCGCCAGCAGCTTGGATCTGGGGACCGGCACTGAAGCTTTCTTT.

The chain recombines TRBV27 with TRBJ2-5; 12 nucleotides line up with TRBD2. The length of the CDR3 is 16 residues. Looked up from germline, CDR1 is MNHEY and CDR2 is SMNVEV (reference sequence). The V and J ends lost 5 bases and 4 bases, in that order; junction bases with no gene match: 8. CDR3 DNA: TGTGCCAGCAGTGATGCTAGCGGGGGGGTGAGAGAGACCCAGTACTTC. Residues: CASSDASGGVRETQYF.

Here the CDR3 DNA reads TGTGCCAGCAGCCCAGGGGGCTCCACCTCCTACGAGCAGTACTTC. Amino acids: CASSPGGSTSYEQYF. J is TRBJ2-7 and V is TRBV27, with 8 positions matching TRBD1. Germline V gives CDR1 MNHEY, CDR2 SMNVEV (reference sequence). With V trimmed by 6 bases and J by 0 bases, 7 bases remained unmatched. The CDR3 is 15 residues long.

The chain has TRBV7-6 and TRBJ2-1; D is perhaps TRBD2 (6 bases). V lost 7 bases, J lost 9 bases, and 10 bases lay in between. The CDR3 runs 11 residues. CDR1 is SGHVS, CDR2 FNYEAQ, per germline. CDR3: CASTGDGEQFF. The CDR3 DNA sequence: TGTGCCAGCACGGGGGATGGTGAGCAGTTCTTC.

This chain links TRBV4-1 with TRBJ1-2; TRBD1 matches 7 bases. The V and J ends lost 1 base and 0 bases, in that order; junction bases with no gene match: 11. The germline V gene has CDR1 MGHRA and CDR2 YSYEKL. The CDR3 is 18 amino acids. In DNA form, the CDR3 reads TGCGCCAGCAGCCAAGTAGACCCCGCAGGGGGGGCTAACTATGGCTACACCTTC. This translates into CASSQVDPAGGANYGYTF.

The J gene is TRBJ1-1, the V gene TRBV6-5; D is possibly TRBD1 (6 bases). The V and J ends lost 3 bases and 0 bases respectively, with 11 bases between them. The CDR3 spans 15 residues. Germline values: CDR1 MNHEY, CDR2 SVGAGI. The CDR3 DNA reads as TGTGCCAGCAGTTATACCGGGACAATGAACACTGAAGCTTTCTTT. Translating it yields CASSYTGTMNTEAFF.

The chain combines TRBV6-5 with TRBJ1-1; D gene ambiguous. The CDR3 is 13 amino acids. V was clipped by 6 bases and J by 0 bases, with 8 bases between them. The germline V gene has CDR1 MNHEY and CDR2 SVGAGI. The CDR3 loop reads CASSSGLNTEAFF. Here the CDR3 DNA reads TGTGCCAGCAGCTCGGGCTTGAACACTGAAGCTTTCTTT.

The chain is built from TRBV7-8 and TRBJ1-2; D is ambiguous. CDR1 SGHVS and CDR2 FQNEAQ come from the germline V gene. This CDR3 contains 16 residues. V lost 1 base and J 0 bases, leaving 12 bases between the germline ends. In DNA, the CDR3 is TGTGCCAGCAGCTTAGAGGCCAGTCCATCTAACTATGGCTACACCTTC. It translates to CASSLEASPSNYGYTF.

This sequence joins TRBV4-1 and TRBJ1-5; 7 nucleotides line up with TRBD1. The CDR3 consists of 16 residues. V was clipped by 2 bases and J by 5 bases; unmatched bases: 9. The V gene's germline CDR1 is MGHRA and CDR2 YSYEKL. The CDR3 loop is CASSQPILDRYQPQHF. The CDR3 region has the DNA TGCGCCAGCAGCCAACCTATCCTGGACAGGTATCAGCCCCAGCATTTT.

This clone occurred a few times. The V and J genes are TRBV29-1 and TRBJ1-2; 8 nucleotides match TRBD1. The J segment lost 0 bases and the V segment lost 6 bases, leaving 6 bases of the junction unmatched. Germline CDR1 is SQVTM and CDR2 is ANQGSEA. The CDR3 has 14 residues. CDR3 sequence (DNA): TGCAGCGTCCCGGAGGGACAGGCTAACTATGGCTACACCTTC. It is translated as CSVPEGQANYGYTF.

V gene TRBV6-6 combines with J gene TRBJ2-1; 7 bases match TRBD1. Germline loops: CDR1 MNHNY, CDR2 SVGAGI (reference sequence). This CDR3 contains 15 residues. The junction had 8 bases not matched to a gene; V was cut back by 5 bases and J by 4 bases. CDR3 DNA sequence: TGTGCCAGCAGTGTGACAGGGTTCGAGTACAATGAGCAGTTCTTC. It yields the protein CASSVTGFEYNEQFF.